One sample yielded the 27 T cell receptor beta chains listed below, sequenced in a study of PD-L1 blockade in urothelial cancer. Libraries were prepared by immunoSEQ multiplex PCR; TCRdb keeps only in-frame clonotypes and omits some of them. The table lists about 81,000 clones, more than 85% of them singletons. Specimen: PBMCs, collected around atezolizumab (anti-PD-L1) treatment. These receptors all come from a man in his 60s with urothelial cancer.

This chain connects TRBV6-5 to TRBJ2-5; TRBD2 agrees at 8 bases. The germline gives CDR1 MNHEY, CDR2 SVGAGI. J was trimmed by 0 bases and V by 0 bases; bases with no gene match: 3. This CDR3 is 16 amino acids long. DNA of the CDR3: TGTGCCAGCAGTTACTCGCCGGGGGGGCACCAAGAGACCCAGTACTTC. Protein product: CASSYSPGGHQETQYF.

This chain connects TRBV5-1 to TRBJ2-7; TRBD1 is a possible D gene (6 bases). Trimming shortened V by 0 bases and J by 3 bases, and 13 bases separated the two germline ends. This CDR3 is 15 amino acids long. Germline loops: CDR1 SGHRS, CDR2 YFSETQ. The CDR3 loop is CASSLAAGAHYEQYF. Here the CDR3 DNA reads TGCGCCAGCAGCTTGGCCGCAGGGGCCCACTACGAGCAGTACTTC.

This chain's CDR3 is CTSSQDLPRGFDSTSASSTDTQYF. The CDR3 DNA reads TGCACCAGCAGCCAAGATCTTCCCCGTGGGTTCGACTCGACTAGCGCCTCTAGCACAGATACGCAGTATTTT. This chain joins TRBV1 and TRBJ2-3; the DNA was not used to check the table's D call, TRBD2. TRBV1 corresponds to a pseudogene. The CDR3 extends over 24 amino acids.

V is TRBV28 and J is TRBJ1-5; D not resolved. Trimming pared 5 bases from V and 2 bases from J, leaving 19 bases between. The CDR3 is 17 residues long. Per germline, CDR1 MDHEN and CDR2 SYDVKM. CDR3 in amino acids: CASSIIDLGGGNQPQHF. The CDR3 nucleotides read TGTGCCAGCAGTATTATCGACCTAGGCGGGGGCAATCAGCCCCAGCATTTT.

This chain links TRBV30 with TRBJ1-5; D is perhaps TRBD1 (5 bases). Trimming shortened V by 2 bases and J by 2 bases, and 10 bases separated the two germline ends. The CDR3 totals 14 residues. Per germline, CDR1 GTSNPN and CDR2 SVGIG (reference sequence). The CDR3 spells CAWSHGTRNQPQHF. In nucleotides, the CDR3 is TGTGCCTGGAGTCACGGGACTCGCAATCAGCCCCAGCATTTT.

This chain joins TRBV5-1 and TRBJ2-3; 11 bases line up with TRBD2. The CDR3 consists of 20 residues. The germline V gene encodes CDR1 SGHRS and CDR2 YFSETQ. J gave up 4 bases and V 4 bases, and 20 bases lay outside the gene matches. CDR3 in amino acids: CASSPRGISSGRRRPDTQYF. The CDR3 DNA sequence: TGCGCCAGCAGCCCACGAGGCATCTCTAGCGGGAGGAGGCGGCCAGATACGCAGTATTTT. The entire variable domain, with the rest obtained from reference TRBV5-1 and TRBJ2-3, is as follows: KAGVTQTPRYLIKTRGQQVTLSCSPISGHRSVSWYQQTPGQGLQFLFEYFSETQRNKGNFPGRFSGRQFSNSRSEMNVSTLELGDSALYLCASSPRGISSGRRRPDTQYFGPGTRLTVL.

This chain uses TRBV19 with TRBJ2-1; a possible D gene is TRBD2 (6 bases). CDR1 and CDR2 from the germline V gene are LNHDA and SQIVND (reference sequence). The ends were cut back, 6 bases at V and 10 bases at J, with 19 bases in the middle. This CDR3 spans 14 amino acids. CDR3 nucleotide sequence: TGTGCCAGTAGGCGGGACCGGGCAGGAGAGGAGCAGTTCTTC. Translation: CASRRDRAGEEQFF.

The chain employs TRBV27 and TRBJ2-7; 9 bases map to TRBD1. CDR3 length: 12 residues. Germline lookup yields CDR1 MNHEY and CDR2 SMNVEV (reference sequence). Trimming took 8 bases from V and 2 from J; bases not matched to a gene: 1. The CDR3: CASRQGAYEQYF. The CDR3, as DNA: TGTGCCAGCCGACAGGGGGCCTACGAGCAGTACTTC.

The chain joins TRBV19 to TRBJ1-5, with TRBD1 identical over 7 bases. After removal of 7 bases from V and 7 bases from J, the junction contained 16 bases not matched to a gene. Germline values: CDR1 LNHDA, CDR2 SQIVND (reference sequence). The CDR3 length is 16 residues. The CDR3 sequence is CASTTYGVGGGQPQHF. Here the CDR3 DNA reads TGTGCCAGTACCACTTACGGGGTAGGGGGCGGACAGCCCCAGCATTTT.

This chain links TRBV6-6 with TRBJ1-2, with 8 bases matching TRBD1. Germline assignment: CDR1 MNHNY and CDR2 SVGAGI (reference sequence). The CDR3 is 14 residues long. Trimming took 6 bases from V and 7 from J; bases not matched to a gene: 10. Here the CDR3 reads CASSQNRGVSGYTF. In nucleotides, the CDR3 is TGTGCCAGCAGCCAAAACAGGGGGGTGAGTGGCTACACCTTC.

Remarks on this clone: The limits of the CDR3 on the DNA are not certain, so only TCRdb's listed CDR3 is given. The chain joins TRBV28 to TRBJ2-5; TRBD1, the D gene given by the table, was not confirmed from the DNA. Germline V gene sequence: CDR1 MDHEN, CDR2 SYDVKM. The CDR3 is made up of 15 amino acids, end residues included. This chain's CDR3 is CASSSGTGVILAQYF.

The rearrangement links TRBV5-1 to TRBJ2-7; D gene ambiguous. Germline assignment: CDR1 SGHRS and CDR2 YFSETQ. V dropped 2 bases and J dropped 0 bases, with 9 bases sitting between them. CDR3 length: 14 amino acids. The CDR3 sequence: CASSFAEPSYEQYF. CDR3 DNA: TGCGCCAGCAGCTTCGCGGAACCCTCCTACGAGCAGTACTTC.

The chain joins TRBV25-1 to TRBJ2-3; possibly TRBD2 for D (5 bases). The V gene's germline CDR1 is MGHDK and CDR2 SYGVNS. The CDR3 is 16 residues long. Trimming took off 2 bases at V and 1 base at J, with 13 bases between the two ends. The CDR3 DNA is TGTGCCAGCAGTGAAGAGTGGGAGAGTCGCACAGATACGCAGTATTTT. Translation: CASSEEWESRTDTQYF.

The J gene is TRBJ1-2, the V gene TRBV6-5; 12 nucleotides match TRBD1. Germline values: CDR1 MNHEY, CDR2 SVGAGI. There are 14 residues in the CDR3. V gave up 3 bases and J gave up 7 bases; unmatched junction bases: 3. CDR3 sequence reads: CASSYGDRGLGYTF. The CDR3 nucleotides read TGTGCCAGCAGTTATGGGGACAGGGGGCTTGGCTACACCTTC.

This clone showed up just once. This rearrangement joins TRBV13 to TRBJ1-2, with D possibly matching TRBD1 (5 bases). The V and J ends lost 5 bases and 8 bases respectively, with 15 bases between them. Germline V gene lookup returns CDR1 PRHDT and CDR2 FYEKMQ (reference sequence). CDR3 length: 13 residues. CDR3 bases: TGTGCCAGCAGCCTAGAGGGGTCACTAGGCTACACCTTC. Encoded protein: CASSLEGSLGYTF.

V is TRBV9 and J is TRBJ1-2; D uncertain. Trimming stripped 3 bases from V and 6 bases from J, with 18 bases between. This CDR3 spans 15 amino acids. Germline-derived CDR1 and CDR2 are SGDLS and YYNGEE. The CDR3 here is CASSEAPTGENGYTF. The CDR3 DNA is TGTGCCAGCAGCGAGGCCCCCACCGGGGAAAATGGCTACACCTTC.

The V call is TRBV10-2, the J call TRBJ2-7, with D possibly TRBD2 on 6 matching bases. CDR1 is WSHSY, CDR2 SAAADI, per germline. The CDR3 contains 13 residues. V gave up 6 bases and J gave up 0 bases, with 9 bases separating them. CDR3 DNA: TGCGCCAGCAGCTGGGACTCCTCCTACGAGCAGTACTTC. It is translated as CASSWDSSYEQYF.

The CDR3 bases are TGTGCCAGCAGTTCCGGGGGGGCGGACCTCTCCTACGAGCAGTACTTC. Its translation: CASSSGGADLSYEQYF. This chain links TRBV28 with TRBJ2-7, with 8 bases aligning to TRBD2. The germline gives CDR1 MDHEN, CDR2 SYDVKM. V shed 4 bases, J shed 0 bases, and the junction held 8 bases outside the gene matches. The CDR3 has 16 amino acids.

The CDR3 protein is CASSPETGLGYTF. The CDR3 DNA sequence: TGTGCCAGCAGCCCCGAGACAGGGCTTGGCTACACCTTC. The chain carries TRBV4-2 and TRBJ1-2; 7 bases map to TRBD1. The germline gives CDR1 LGHNA, CDR2 YNFKEQ. V was clipped by 4 bases and J by 7 bases; unmatched bases: 6. The CDR3 is 13 residues long.

Regarding this clone: A junction end diverges from the germline sequence, so it may reflect a read error. J is TRBJ2-2 and V is TRBV11-2, with a possible D match to TRBD1 (5 bases). There are 15 residues in the CDR3. CDR1 and CDR2 from the germline V gene are SGHAT and FQNNGV. CDR3 nucleotide sequence: TGTGCCAGCAGGTTAGGGGTACAGGACACCGGGGAGCTGTTTTTT. This codes for CASRLGVQDTGELFF.

The J gene is TRBJ2-1, the V gene TRBV6-5, with 11 bases lining up with TRBD2. J was trimmed by 7 bases and V by 4 bases; bases with no gene match: 9. Looked up from germline, CDR1 is MNHEY and CDR2 is SVGAGI. This CDR3 is 16 amino acids long. CDR3 in amino acids: CASSFATSGKLNEQFF. Here the CDR3 DNA reads TGTGCCAGCAGTTTTGCGACTAGCGGGAAATTGAATGAGCAGTTCTTC.

V usage is TRBV7-6 and J usage is TRBJ1-3, with a weak D call TRBD1 (6 bases). The CDR3 spans 15 residues. V lost 5 bases, J lost 1 base, and 12 bases lay in between. Germline V gene sequence: CDR1 SGHVS, CDR2 FNYEAQ. In nucleotides, the CDR3 is TGTGCCAGCAGCCTACAGGGAAGGTCTGGAAACACCATATATTTT. Its protein is CASSLQGRSGNTIYF.

A single count supports this clone. V and J are TRBV6-1 and TRBJ1-1; D gene uncertain. Trimming removed 8 bases from V and 6 bases from J, with 16 bases in between. This CDR3 region has 13 residues. Germline values: CDR1 MNHNS, CDR2 SASEGT. The CDR3 DNA reads as TGTGCCAGCTTAAGTTCGGGAAACGCTGAAGCTTTCTTT. It specifies CASLSSGNAEAFF.

The rearrangement links TRBV30 to TRBJ2-5; 7 bases agree with TRBD2. J lost 1 base, V lost 0 bases, and 8 bases had no gene match. CDR1 is GTSNPN and CDR2 is SVGIG in the germline V gene (reference sequence). This CDR3 region has 16 residues. CDR3 sequence: CAWSVGLAGVQETQYF. CDR3 sequence (DNA): TGTGCCTGGAGTGTAGGGCTGGCGGGGGTCCAAGAGACCCAGTACTTC.

This clone was seen a single time. The chain uses TRBV28 and TRBJ2-7; 9 bases match TRBD1. J was trimmed by 1 base and V by 5 bases; bases with no gene match: 6. This CDR3 has 15 amino acids. Germline loops: CDR1 MDHEN, CDR2 SYDVKM. The chain's CDR3 is CASSPQTGGSYEQYF. CDR3 nucleotide sequence: TGTGCCAGCAGTCCCCAGACAGGGGGATCCTACGAGCAGTACTTC. Full variable domain (missing parts from reference TRBV28 and TRBJ2-7): DVKVTQSSRYLVKRTGEKVFLECVQDMDHENMFWYRQDPGLGLRLIYFSYDVKMKEKGDIPEGYSVSREKKERFSLILESASTNQTSMYLCASSPQTGGSYEQYFGPGTRLTVT.

The chain links TRBV19 to TRBJ1-5; D may be TRBD1 (5 bases). The germline V gene encodes CDR1 LNHDA and CDR2 SQIVND (reference sequence). There are 13 residues in the CDR3. V lost 2 bases to trimming and J lost 7 bases, with 9 bases between them. The CDR3, as DNA: TGTGCCAGTAGTATACAACAGGTGCAGCCCCAGCATTTT. Translation gives CASSIQQVQPQHF.

This clone showed up just once. CDR3: CASGWSLTTGELFF. CDR3 in DNA: TGTGCCAGTGGGTGGAGTTTGACCACCGGGGAGCTGTTTTTT. The rearrangement uses TRBV19 and TRBJ2-2; D remains unclear. The CDR3 is made up of 14 amino acids. Trimming left V 8 bases short and J 4 bases short, with 14 bases between. Germline V CDR1 and CDR2: LNHDA, SQIVND (reference sequence).